The 18 T cell receptor beta chains below come from one sample, sequenced in a study of cytomegalovirus exposure and HLA in healthy donors. Researchers ran the PCR with 60 Vbeta and 13 Jbeta primers. The table came from immunoSEQ multiplex PCR; TCRdb's copy has only in-frame clones and leaves some out. Of 110,000 to 150,000 clones listed, about three quarters are singletons. Sequenced input: PBMCs. Receptor source: a woman in her thirties in good health and CMV-seronegative.

The CDR3 nucleotides are TGTGCCTGGAGACCCGGACAGGGGGCGGTTGAAAAACTGTTTTTT. It is translated as CAWRPGQGAVEKLFF. The chain combines TRBV30 with TRBJ1-4; 11 bases are a match to TRBD1. Trimming removed 3 bases from V and 7 bases from J; junction bases left unmatched: 7. This CDR3 comprises 15 residues. Germline CDR1 reads GTSNPN; CDR2 reads SVGIG (reference sequence).

The CDR3 sequence is CASSEVSTGELFF. The CDR3 region has the DNA TGTGCCAGCAGTGAAGTTAGCACCGGGGAGCTGTTTTTT. The chain links TRBV2 to TRBJ2-2; D remains ambiguous. Germline V lookup: CDR1 SNHLY, CDR2 FYNNEI. Trimming cost V 1 base and J 4 bases, with 4 bases left between them. The CDR3 extends over 13 amino acids.

The CDR3 is CASSSSGSGNTIYF. As DNA, the CDR3 is TGTGCCAGCAGCTCCTCAGGCTCTGGAAACACCATATATTTT. The V gene is TRBV7-9, the J gene TRBJ1-3, with unresolved D. Trimming left V 4 bases short and J 0 bases short, with 7 bases between. Per the germline V gene, CDR1 is SEHNR and CDR2 is FQNEAQ (reference sequence). CDR3 size: 14 residues.

This clone was found a few times. This sequence joins TRBV6-6 and TRBJ2-6, with D maybe TRBD1 (6 bases). CDR3 length: 14 amino acids. Germline assignment: CDR1 MNHNY and CDR2 SVGAGI (reference sequence). V gave up 10 bases and J gave up 4 bases, with 14 bases separating them. In DNA form, the CDR3 reads TGTGCCACCGCAAGGGGGACCGGGGCCAACGTCCTGACTTTC. As protein: CATARGTGANVLTF.

In nucleotides, the CDR3 is TGTGCCAGCAGCCCGTACGGACAGGGCGGAGAGACCCAGTACTTC. Translation: CASSPYGQGGETQYF. The chain combines TRBV13 with TRBJ2-5; 8 bases agree with TRBD1. CDR1 is PRHDT and CDR2 is FYEKMQ in the germline V gene (reference sequence). The CDR3 is 15 amino acids. V lost 5 bases to trimming and J lost 4 bases; unmatched junction nucleotides: 9.

The gene calls are TRBV9 and TRBJ1-1; D is unclear. The CDR3 is 12 residues long. CDR1 and CDR2 from the germline V gene are SGDLS and YYNGEE. Trimming took off 6 bases at V and 0 bases at J, with 6 bases between the two ends. The CDR3 sequence: CASNGVNTEAFF. CDR3 DNA sequence: TGTGCCAGCAACGGGGTGAACACTGAAGCTTTCTTT.

In DNA form, the CDR3 reads TGCGCCAGCAGCTTGGTTTGGGGGGGGAACACTGAAGCTTTCTTT. It specifies CASSLVWGGNTEAFF. The chain joins TRBV5-1 to TRBJ1-1; D possibly corresponds to TRBD1 (5 bases). Per germline, CDR1 SGHRS and CDR2 YFSETQ. Trimming pared 0 bases from V and 1 base from J, leaving 10 bases between. The CDR3 loop spans 15 amino acids.

The chain recombines TRBV5-1 with TRBJ1-1; D is undetermined. The CDR3 consists of 15 residues. V was pared by 0 bases and J by 4 bases, with 13 bases between. Per germline, CDR1 SGHRS and CDR2 YFSETQ. The CDR3: CASSLVKSTGTEAFF. Here the CDR3 DNA reads TGCGCCAGCAGCTTGGTTAAGTCGACGGGCACTGAAGCTTTCTTT.

The chain has TRBV19 and TRBJ1-5; D perhaps matches TRBD1 (6 bases). The germline CDR1 and CDR2 sequences are LNHDA and SQIVND (reference sequence). V lost 10 bases and J 8 bases, leaving 24 bases between the germline ends. The CDR3 loop spans 15 amino acids. For the CDR3, the DNA is TGTGCCACCCGTAACCGACAGGCGATAGGGAAGCCCCAGCATTTT. The encoded protein is CATRNRQAIGKPQHF.

Comment on this clone: At one end the junction does not follow the germline gene, possibly because of a read error. The V and J genes are TRBV7-9 and TRBJ1-1; D unclear. Germline V gives CDR1 SEHNR, CDR2 FQNEAQ (reference sequence). CDR3 length equals 9 residues. CDR3 region: CSSPTSAFF. As DNA, the CDR3 is TGTTCCAGCCCTACGTCAGCTTTCTTT.

This chain joins TRBV7-9 and TRBJ2-3; possible D gene TRBD1, 6 bases. Germline values: CDR1 SEHNR, CDR2 FQNEAQ (reference sequence). V shed 5 bases and J shed 0 bases, with 12 bases lying between them. The length of the CDR3 is 15 residues. CDR3 region: CASSQGGSSTDTQYF. The CDR3 bases are TGTGCCAGCAGCCAAGGGGGAAGTAGCACAGATACGCAGTATTTT.

The gene calls are TRBV5-1 and TRBJ2-2; 7 positions agree with TRBD1. CDR1 is SGHRS and CDR2 is YFSETQ in the germline V gene. Trimming cost V 1 base and J 4 bases; bases outside gene matches: 4. The length of the CDR3 is 15 residues. In DNA form, the CDR3 reads TGCGCCAGCAGCTTGTCGGGACAGTCCACCGGGGAGCTGTTTTTT. It translates to CASSLSGQSTGELFF.

V is TRBV9 and J is TRBJ2-1; maybe TRBD2 (5 bases). The V gene lost 2 bases and the J gene lost 10 bases, with 13 bases spanning the gap. This CDR3 is 13 amino acids long. Germline CDR1 SGDLS, CDR2 YYNGEE. Here the CDR3 DNA reads TGTGCCAGCAGCGTCAGGACTGTCGGGGAGCAGTTCTTC. It encodes CASSVRTVGEQFF.

The chain combines TRBV15 with TRBJ2-4, with 8 bases identical to TRBD1. V was pared by 2 bases and J by 6 bases, with 12 bases of the junction left unmatched. The CDR3 consists of 17 residues. Germline CDR1 reads LNHNV; CDR2 reads YYDKDF (reference sequence). This CDR3 reads CATSRSRGRQGRNIQYF. DNA of the CDR3: TGTGCCACCAGCAGATCCCGAGGGAGACAGGGGAGAAACATTCAGTACTTC.

The chain has TRBV7-3 and TRBJ2-3; 9 positions agree with TRBD1. Germline V gene data show CDR1 as SGHTA and CDR2 as FQGTGA. The CDR3 is made up of 15 amino acids. Losses at the gene ends were 4 bases for V and 5 bases for J; bases not matched to a gene: 7. For the CDR3, the DNA is TGTGCCAGCAGCTCAAGGACAGGGGCAGGAGATACGCAGTATTTT. The encoded protein is CASSSRTGAGDTQYF.

The rearrangement links TRBV30 to TRBJ2-5; no reliable D call. V was trimmed by 5 bases and J by 5 bases, leaving 6 bases between them. The CDR3 extends over 10 amino acids. Germline CDR1 and CDR2: GTSNPN and SVGIG (reference sequence). Here the CDR3 DNA reads TGTGCCTGGGGCTGGGAGACCCAGTACTTC. This translates into CAWGWETQYF.

The V gene is TRBV5-1, the J gene TRBJ2-7; no clear D. The CDR3 contains 14 residues. V was pared by 0 bases and J by 4 bases, with 11 bases between. CDR1 SGHRS and CDR2 YFSETQ come from the germline V gene. The chain's CDR3 is CASSLVSVNYEQYF. In DNA form, the CDR3 reads TGCGCCAGCAGCTTGGTTTCGGTAAATTACGAGCAGTACTTC.

As DNA, the CDR3 is TGTGCCAGCAGTGGGGAAGGGGGCTTGGGCTACACCTTC. Residues: CASSGEGGLGYTF. This chain connects TRBV25-1 to TRBJ1-2; 7 positions agree with TRBD1. The germline V gene has CDR1 MGHDK and CDR2 SYGVNS. CDR3 length equals 13 residues. Trimming took 4 bases from V and 8 from J; bases not matched to a gene: 7.